These 4 T cell receptor beta chains originate from one sample sequenced in a study of blood T cell repertoires in COVID-19. The table came from immunoSEQ multiplex PCR; TCRdb's copy has only in-frame clones and leaves some out. The sample has approximately 180,000 clones, more than 70% seen once. The sequenced material came from peripheral blood. The receptors were gathered from a person aged 65-85 years with COVID-19, enrolled during active disease.

The genes are TRBV4-3 and TRBJ1-5; D might be TRBD1 (5 bases). Germline lookup yields CDR1 LGHNA and CDR2 YSLEER. The ends were cut back, 0 bases at V and 6 bases at J, with 18 bases in the middle. The CDR3 consists of 17 residues. CDR3 DNA sequence: TGCGCCAGCAGCCAAGAGGCGGCGGCAGGGAAAATTCAGCCCCAGCATTTT. This codes for CASSQEAAAGKIQPQHF.

This clone has more than one count but fewer than ten. The V call is TRBV7-9, the J call TRBJ2-7, with a tentative D call TRBD1 (7 bases). Germline lookup yields CDR1 SEHNR and CDR2 FQNEAQ (reference sequence). This CDR3 is built from 16 residues. V dropped 5 bases and J dropped 0 bases, with 17 bases sitting between them. The CDR3 DNA is TGTGCCAGCAGCGTCACTAGCAGGGGGAGCTCCTACGAGCAGTACTTC. Amino acid sequence: CASSVTSRGSSYEQYF.

The chain is built from TRBV5-6 and TRBJ1-2, with unresolved D. Trimming removed 6 bases from V and 0 bases from J, with 9 bases in between. CDR1 and CDR2 (germline): SGHDT, YYEEEE. The CDR3 spans 13 residues. The CDR3 loop is CASNARANYGYTF. CDR3 nucleotide sequence: TGTGCCAGCAACGCGAGGGCTAACTATGGCTACACCTTC.

The J gene is TRBJ2-1, the V gene TRBV2; 8 nucleotides agree with TRBD2. The CDR3 is made up of 12 amino acids. Germline V gives CDR1 SNHLY, CDR2 FYNNEI. V was pared by 6 bases and J by 13 bases, with 8 bases of the junction left unmatched. CDR3: CASSALAAGQFF. For the CDR3, the DNA is TGTGCCAGCAGCGCACTAGCGGCCGGACAGTTCTTC.